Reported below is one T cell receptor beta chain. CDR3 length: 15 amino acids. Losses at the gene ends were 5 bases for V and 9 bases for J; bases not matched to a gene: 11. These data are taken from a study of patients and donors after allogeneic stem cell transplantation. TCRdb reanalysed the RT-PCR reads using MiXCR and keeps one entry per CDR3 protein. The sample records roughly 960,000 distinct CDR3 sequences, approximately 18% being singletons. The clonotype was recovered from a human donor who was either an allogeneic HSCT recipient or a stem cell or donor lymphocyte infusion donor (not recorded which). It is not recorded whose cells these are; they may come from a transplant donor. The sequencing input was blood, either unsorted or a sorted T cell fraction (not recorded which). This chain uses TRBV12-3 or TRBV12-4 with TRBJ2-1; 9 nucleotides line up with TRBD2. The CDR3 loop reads CASSPWTSAGGEQFF. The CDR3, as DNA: TGTGCCAGCAGTCCCTGGACTAGCGCCGGGGGTGAGCAGTTCTTC.